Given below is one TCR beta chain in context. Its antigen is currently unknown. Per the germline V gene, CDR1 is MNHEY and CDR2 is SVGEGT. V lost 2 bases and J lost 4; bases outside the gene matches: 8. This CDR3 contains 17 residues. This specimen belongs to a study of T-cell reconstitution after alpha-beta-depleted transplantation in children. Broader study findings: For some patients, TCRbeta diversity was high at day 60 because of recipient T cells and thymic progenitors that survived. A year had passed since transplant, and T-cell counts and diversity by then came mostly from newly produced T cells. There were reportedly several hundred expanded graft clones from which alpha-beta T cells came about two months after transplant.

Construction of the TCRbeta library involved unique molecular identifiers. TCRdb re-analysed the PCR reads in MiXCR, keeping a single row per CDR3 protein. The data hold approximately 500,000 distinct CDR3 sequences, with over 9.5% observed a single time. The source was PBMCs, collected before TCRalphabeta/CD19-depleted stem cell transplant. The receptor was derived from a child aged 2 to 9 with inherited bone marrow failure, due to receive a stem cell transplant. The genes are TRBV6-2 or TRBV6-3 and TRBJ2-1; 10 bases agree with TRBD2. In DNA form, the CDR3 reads TGTGCCAGCAGTTACCGACTTGGACTAGCGGATTACAATGAGCAGTTCTTC. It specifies CASSYRLGLADYNEQFF.